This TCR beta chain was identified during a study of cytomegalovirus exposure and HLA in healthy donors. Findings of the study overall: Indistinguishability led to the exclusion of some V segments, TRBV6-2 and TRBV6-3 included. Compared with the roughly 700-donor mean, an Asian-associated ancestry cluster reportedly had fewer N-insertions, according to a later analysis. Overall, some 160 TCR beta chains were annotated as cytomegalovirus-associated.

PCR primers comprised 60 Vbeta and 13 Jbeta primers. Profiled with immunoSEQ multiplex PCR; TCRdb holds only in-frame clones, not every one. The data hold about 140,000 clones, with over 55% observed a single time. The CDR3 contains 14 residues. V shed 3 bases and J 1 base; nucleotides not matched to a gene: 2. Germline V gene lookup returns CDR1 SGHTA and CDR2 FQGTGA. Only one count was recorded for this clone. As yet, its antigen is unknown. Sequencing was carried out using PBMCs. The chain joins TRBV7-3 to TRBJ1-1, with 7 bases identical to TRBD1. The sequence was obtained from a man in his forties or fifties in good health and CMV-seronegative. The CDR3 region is CASSFTGANTEAFF. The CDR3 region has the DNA TGTGCCAGCAGCTTCACAGGGGCGAACACTGAAGCTTTCTTT.